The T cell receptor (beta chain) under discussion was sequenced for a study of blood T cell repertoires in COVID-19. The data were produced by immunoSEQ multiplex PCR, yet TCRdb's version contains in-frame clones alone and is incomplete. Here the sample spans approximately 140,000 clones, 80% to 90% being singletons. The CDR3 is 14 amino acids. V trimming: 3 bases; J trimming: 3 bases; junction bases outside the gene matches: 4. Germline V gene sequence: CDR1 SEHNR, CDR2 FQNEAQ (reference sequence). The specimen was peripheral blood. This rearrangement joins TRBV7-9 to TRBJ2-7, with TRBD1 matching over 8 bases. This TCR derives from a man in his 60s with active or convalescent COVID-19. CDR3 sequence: CASSLLGQGYEQYF. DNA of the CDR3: TGTGCCAGCAGCTTGTTAGGACAGGGCTACGAGCAGTACTTC.